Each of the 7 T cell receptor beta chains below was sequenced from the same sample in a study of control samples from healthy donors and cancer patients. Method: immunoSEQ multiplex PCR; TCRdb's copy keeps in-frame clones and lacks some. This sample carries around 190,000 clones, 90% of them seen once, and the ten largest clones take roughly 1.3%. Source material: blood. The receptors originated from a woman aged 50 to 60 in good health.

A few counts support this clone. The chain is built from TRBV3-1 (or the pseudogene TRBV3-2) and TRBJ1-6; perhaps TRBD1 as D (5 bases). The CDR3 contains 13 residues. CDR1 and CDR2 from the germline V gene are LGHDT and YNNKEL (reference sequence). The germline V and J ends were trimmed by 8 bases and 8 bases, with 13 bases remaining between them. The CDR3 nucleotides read TGTGCCAGCGGGACTGGGTACTATTCACCCCTCCACTTT. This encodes CASGTGYYSPLHF.

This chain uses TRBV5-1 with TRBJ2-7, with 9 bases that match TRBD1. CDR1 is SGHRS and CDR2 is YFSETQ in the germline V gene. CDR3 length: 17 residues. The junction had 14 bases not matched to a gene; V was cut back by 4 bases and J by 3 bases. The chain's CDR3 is CASSTGQGSFGGYEQYF. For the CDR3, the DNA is TGCGCCAGCAGCACTGGACAGGGGTCCTTCGGTGGCTACGAGCAGTACTTC.

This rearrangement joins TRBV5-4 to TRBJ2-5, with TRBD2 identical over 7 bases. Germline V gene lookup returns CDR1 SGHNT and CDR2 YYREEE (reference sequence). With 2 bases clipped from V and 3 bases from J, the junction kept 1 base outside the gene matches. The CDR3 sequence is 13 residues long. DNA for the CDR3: TGTGCCAGCAGCTTTGGGAGGGAAGAGACCCAGTACTTC. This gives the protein CASSFGREETQYF.

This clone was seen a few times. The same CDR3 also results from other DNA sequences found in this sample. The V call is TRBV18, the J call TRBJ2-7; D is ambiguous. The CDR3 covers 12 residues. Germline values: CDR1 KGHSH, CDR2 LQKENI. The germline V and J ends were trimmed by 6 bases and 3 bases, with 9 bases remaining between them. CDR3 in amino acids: CASSPGRYEQYF. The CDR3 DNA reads TGTGCCAGCTCTCCCGGGCGCTACGAGCAGTACTTC. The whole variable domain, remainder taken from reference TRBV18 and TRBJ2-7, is NAGVMQNPRHLVRRRGQEARLRCSPMKGHSHVYWYRQLPEEGLKFMVYLQKENIIDESGMPKERFSAEFPKEGPSILRIQQVVRGDSAAYFCASSPGRYEQYFGPGTRLTVT.

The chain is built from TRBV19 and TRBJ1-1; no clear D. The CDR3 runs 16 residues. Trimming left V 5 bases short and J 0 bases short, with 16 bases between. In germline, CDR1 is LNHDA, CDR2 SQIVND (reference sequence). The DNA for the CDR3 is TGTGCCAGTAGTCCCGGGCGAAGTCAACTGAACACTGAAGCTTTCTTT. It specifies CASSPGRSQLNTEAFF.

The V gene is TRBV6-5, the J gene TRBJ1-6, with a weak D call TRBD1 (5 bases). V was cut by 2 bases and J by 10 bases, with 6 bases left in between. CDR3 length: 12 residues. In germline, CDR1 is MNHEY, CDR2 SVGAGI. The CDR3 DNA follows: TGTGCCAGCAGTTACGGGGGGTCACCCCTCCACTTT. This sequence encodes CASSYGGSPLHF.

The CDR3 sequence: CASSLRPWDTEAFF. The CDR3 nucleotides read TGTGCCAGCAGCCTTCGACCTTGGGACACTGAAGCTTTCTTT. This chain joins TRBV27 and TRBJ1-1; D not resolved. Germline V gene lookup returns CDR1 MNHEY and CDR2 SMNVEV (reference sequence). Trimming removed 6 bases at V and 3 bases at J, with 14 bases between. This CDR3 is built from 14 residues.